Sequencing of this TCR beta chain was carried out in a study of T cell clonotyping in hematopoietic cell transplantation. In the case of this clone: The antigen remains undetermined.

Some clones are missing from TCRdb's copy, which holds only in-frame ones; the method was immunoSEQ multiplex PCR. This table holds several thousand clones, roughly 89% found once. General study findings and limits: Without cell sorting, CD4 versus CD8 contributions remain unresolved. At the given depth, recipient repertoires were over 95% de novo clonotypes. Pathologically expanded recipient clonotypes increased progressively from day 30 to day 180 as diversity fell.

Recipients were bled about 28 days pretransplant and at posttransplant days 30, 100, 180. Trimming took 1 base from V and 6 from J, leaving 8 bases between them. The CDR3 is 13 amino acids. Looked up from germline, CDR1 is LGHNA and CDR2 is YNFKEQ. This TCR was sampled from a female patient in her thirties or forties who had an allogeneic stem cell transplant from a related donor, so the T cells may come from the graft donor. Some clones in this sample may be carry-over from other donors' samples. The chain carries TRBV4-2 and TRBJ2-3, with D unclear. The sequencing used peripheral blood mononuclear cells, collected 100 days after allogeneic stem cell transplant. The DNA of the CDR3 is TGTGCCAGCAGCCAAGTAATCCCCGATACGCAGTATTTT. This gives the protein CASSQVIPDTQYF.